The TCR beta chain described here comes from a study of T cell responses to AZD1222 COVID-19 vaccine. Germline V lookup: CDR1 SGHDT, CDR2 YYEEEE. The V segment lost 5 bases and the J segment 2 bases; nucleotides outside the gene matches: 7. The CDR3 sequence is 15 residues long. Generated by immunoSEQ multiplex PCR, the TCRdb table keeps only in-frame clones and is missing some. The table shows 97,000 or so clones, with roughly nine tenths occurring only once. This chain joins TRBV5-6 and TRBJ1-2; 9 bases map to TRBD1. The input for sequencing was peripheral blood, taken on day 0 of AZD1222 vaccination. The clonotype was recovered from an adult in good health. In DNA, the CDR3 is TGTGCCAGCAGAGAGGACAGGGGAGGCAACTATGGCTACACCTTC. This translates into CASREDRGGNYGYTF.